This TCR beta chain was recorded in a study of blood T cell repertoires in COVID-19. Study information: T cells, B-cell-depleted T cells, or PBMCs supplied cDNA or gDNA.

Germline values: CDR1 MNHEY, CDR2 SVGAGI. The CDR3 contains 14 residues. The junction had 8 bases not matched to a gene; V was cut back by 7 bases and J by 5 bases. In the original analysis: Researchers report that nucleated cell counts were estimated from reference gene primer amplification. Measured with immunoSEQ multiplex PCR; TCRdb has only the in-frame clones, and not every one. D and trimming come from the DNA, and the V and J calls and clone size come from that table. Of roughly 310,000 clones in the sample, approximately 87% were seen once. V usage is TRBV6-5 and J usage is TRBJ1-2, with 9 nucleotides matching TRBD1. This receptor was obtained from a young woman with COVID-19, enrolled during active disease. Sample: peripheral blood. In nucleotides, the CDR3 is TGTGCCAGCACGGGACAGGGCTGGTCATATGGCTACACCTTC. This codes for CASTGQGWSYGYTF.